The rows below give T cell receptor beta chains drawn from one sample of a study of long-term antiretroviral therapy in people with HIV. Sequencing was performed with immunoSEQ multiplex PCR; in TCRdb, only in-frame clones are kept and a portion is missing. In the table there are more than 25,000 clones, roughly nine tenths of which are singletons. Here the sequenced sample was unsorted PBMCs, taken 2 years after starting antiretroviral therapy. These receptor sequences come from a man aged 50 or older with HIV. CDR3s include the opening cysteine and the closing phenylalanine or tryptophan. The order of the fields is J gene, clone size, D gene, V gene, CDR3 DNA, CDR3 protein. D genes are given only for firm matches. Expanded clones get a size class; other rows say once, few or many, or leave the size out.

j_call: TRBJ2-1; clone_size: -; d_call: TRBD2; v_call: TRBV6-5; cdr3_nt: TGTGCCAGCGGGCTAAGGCGGGGGGGTAACATTGAGCAGTTCTTC; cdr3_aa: CASGLRRGGNIEQFF
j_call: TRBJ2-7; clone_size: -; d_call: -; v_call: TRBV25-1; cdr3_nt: TGTGCCAGCAGTGATATATCAGCTCTTAGCTCCTACGAGCAGTACTTC; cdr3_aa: CASSDISALSSYEQYF
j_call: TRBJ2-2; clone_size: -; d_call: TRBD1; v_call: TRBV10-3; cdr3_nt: TGTGCCATCAGGACGACAGGGACGGGCACCGGGGAGCTGTTTTTT; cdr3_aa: CAIRTTGTGTGELFF
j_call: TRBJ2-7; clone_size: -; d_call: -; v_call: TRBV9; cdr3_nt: TGTGCCAGCAGCGCTTCACAGGGTGACGAGCAGTACTTC; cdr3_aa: CASSASQGDEQYF
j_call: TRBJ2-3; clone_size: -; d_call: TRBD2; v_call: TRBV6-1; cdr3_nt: TGTGCCAGCAGTGAAGGACTAGCGGGAGGCACAGATACGCAGTATTTT; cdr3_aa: CASSEGLAGGTDTQYF
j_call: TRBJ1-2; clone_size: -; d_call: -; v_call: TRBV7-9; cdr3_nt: TGTGCCAGCAGCTTAGCGGTGATAGCTAACTATGGCTACACCTTC; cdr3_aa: CASSLAVIANYGYTF
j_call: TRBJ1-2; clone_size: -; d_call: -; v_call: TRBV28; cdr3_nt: TGTGCCAGCAGTTTCCGCCTGCAATATGGCTACACCTTC; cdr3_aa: CASSFRLQYGYTF
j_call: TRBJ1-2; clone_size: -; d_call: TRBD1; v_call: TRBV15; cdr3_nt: TGTGCCACCAGCAGAGAAATGACTTTAGGGGGCGGAAACTATGGCTACACCTTC; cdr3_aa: CATSREMTLGGGNYGYTF
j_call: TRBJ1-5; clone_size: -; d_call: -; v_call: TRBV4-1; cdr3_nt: TGCGCCAGCAGCAGAAGCGGGAGAGCCCAGCCCCAGCATTTT; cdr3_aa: CASSRSGRAQPQHF
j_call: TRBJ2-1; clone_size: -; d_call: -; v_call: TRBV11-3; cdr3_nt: TGTGCCAGCAGCTTATTGGGGGGGCCCTCCTACAATGAGCAGTTCTTC; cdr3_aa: CASSLLGGPSYNEQFF
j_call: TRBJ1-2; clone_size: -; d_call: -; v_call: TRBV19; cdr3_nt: TGTGCCAGTAGTATAAACGGGTGGCTTGGCTACACCTTC; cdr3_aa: CASSINGWLGYTF
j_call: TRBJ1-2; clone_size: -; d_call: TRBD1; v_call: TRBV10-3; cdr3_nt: TGTGCCATCAAAAGTTTAGCAGGGGGCGGCGGCTACACCTTC; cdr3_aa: CAIKSLAGGGGYTF
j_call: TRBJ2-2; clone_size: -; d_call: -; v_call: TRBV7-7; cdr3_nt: TGTGCTAGCAGCTTTGTAGGGACCGGGGAGCTGTTTTTT; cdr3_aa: CASSFVGTGELFF
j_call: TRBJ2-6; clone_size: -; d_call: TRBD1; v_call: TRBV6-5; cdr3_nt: TGTGCCAGCAGTCGCAGGGGGCGTGGGGCCAACGTCCTGACTTTC; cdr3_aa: CASSRRGRGANVLTF
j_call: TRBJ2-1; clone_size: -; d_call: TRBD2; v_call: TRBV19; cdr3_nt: TGTGCCAGTAGCCTTAGCGGGAGACCCTACAATGAGCAGTTCTTC; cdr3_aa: CASSLSGRPYNEQFF
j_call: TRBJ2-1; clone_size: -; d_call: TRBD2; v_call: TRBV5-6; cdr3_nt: TGTGCCAGCAGCTCCCTCAGAGCGGGGGGTTACTACAATGAGCAGTTCTTC; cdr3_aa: CASSSLRAGGYYNEQFF
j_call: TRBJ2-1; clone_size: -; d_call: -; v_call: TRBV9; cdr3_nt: TGTGCCAGCAGCGTATCGGCTGAGCAGTTCTTC; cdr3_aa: CASSVSAEQFF
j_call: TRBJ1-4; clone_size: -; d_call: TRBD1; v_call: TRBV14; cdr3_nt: TGTGCCAGCAGCCAAGATGGGAGGGAGACAGGGGACGAAAAACTGTTTTTT; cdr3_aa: CASSQDGRETGDEKLFF
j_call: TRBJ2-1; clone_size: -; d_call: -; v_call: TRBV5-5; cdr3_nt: TGTGCCAGCAGCCCACAGGACTCGCGCAATGAGCAGTTCTTC; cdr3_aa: CASSPQDSRNEQFF
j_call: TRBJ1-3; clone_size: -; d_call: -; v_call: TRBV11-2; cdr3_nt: TGTGCCAGCAGCCCCTGGGTTAGCTCTGGAAACACCATATATTTT; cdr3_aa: CASSPWVSSGNTIYF
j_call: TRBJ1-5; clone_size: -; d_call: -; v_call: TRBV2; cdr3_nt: TGTGCCAGCAGTGATAGGGGGGATCAGCCCCAGCATTTT; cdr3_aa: CASSDRGDQPQHF
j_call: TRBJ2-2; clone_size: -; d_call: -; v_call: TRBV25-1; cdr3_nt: TGTGCCAGCAGTCCCTTCGTGAACACCGGGGAGCTGTTTTTT; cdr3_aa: CASSPFVNTGELFF
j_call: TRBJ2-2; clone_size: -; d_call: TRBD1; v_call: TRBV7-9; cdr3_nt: TGTGCCAGCAGCTCCACCTCTGGACAGGGGCGAGCCACCGGGGAGCTGTTTTTT; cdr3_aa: CASSSTSGQGRATGELFF
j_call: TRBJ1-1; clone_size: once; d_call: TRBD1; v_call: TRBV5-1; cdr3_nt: TGCGCCAGCAGCTCGGGACAGCTGAACACTGAAGCTTTCTTT; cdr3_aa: CASSSGQLNTEAFF
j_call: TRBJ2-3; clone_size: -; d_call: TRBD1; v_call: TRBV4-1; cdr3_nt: TGCGCCAGCAGCCAAGACATCGGACAGGGCTTCGGCACAGATACGCAGTATTTT; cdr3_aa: CASSQDIGQGFGTDTQYF
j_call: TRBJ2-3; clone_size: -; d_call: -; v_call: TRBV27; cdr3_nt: -; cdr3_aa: CASTISGPVADTQYF
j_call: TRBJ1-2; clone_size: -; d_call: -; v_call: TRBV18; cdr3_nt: TGTGCCAGCTCATCCAGGGAGAACGATGGCTACACCTTC; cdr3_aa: CASSSRENDGYTF
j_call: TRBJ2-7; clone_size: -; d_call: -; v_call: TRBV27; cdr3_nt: TGTGCCAGCAGTTTATCTTTAGCCTACGAGCAGTACTTC; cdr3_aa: CASSLSLAYEQYF
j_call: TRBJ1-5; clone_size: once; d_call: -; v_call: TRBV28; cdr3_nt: TGTGCCAGCAGGCCTACTCTCGGGAGCCGTCTTCGGAGTCAGCCCCAGCATTTT; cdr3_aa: CASRPTLGSRLRSQPQHF
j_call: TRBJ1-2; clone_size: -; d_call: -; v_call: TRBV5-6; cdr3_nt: TGTGCCAGCAGCTTGGATGCGGGGAACTATGGCTACACCTTC; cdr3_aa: CASSLDAGNYGYTF
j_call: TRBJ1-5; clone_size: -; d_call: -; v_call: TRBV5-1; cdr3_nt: TGCGCCAGTAGCTTGGGAGGCGTCAATAGCAATCAGCCCCAGCATTTT; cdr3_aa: CASSLGGVNSNQPQHF
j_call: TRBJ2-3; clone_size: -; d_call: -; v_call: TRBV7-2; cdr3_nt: TGTGCCAGCAGCTCCCGACTCGATACGCAGTATTTT; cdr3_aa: CASSSRLDTQYF
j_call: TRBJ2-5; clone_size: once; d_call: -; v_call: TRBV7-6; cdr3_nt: TGTGCCAGCAGCTACGAGGAGACCCAGTACTTC; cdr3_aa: CASSYEETQYF
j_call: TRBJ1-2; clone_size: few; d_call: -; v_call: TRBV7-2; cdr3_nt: TGTGCCAGCAGCTTAGACAGCGTCCGTGGCTACACCTTC; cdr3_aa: CASSLDSVRGYTF
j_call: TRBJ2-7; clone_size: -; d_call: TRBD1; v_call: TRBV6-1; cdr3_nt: TGTGCCAGCAGATACGGGACAGGGGAGGGCGAGCAGTACTTC; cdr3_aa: CASRYGTGEGEQYF
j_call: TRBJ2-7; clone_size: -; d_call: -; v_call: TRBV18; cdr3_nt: TGTGCCAGCTCACCAAACTCCTCCTACGAGCAGTACTTC; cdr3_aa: CASSPNSSYEQYF
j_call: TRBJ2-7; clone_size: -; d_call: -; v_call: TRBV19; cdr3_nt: TGTGCCAGTAGTGCGACAGGAGGTTCCTACGAGCAGTACTTC; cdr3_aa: CASSATGGSYEQYF
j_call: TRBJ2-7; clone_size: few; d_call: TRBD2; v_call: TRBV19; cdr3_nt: TGTGCCAGTAGTACACGGGGGGTTACCTACGAGCAGTACTTC; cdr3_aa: CASSTRGVTYEQYF
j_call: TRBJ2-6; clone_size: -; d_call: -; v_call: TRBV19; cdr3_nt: TGTGCCAGTAGTATGACAGGGAGGTTCGCTGGGGCCAACGTCCTGACTTTC; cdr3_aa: CASSMTGRFAGANVLTF
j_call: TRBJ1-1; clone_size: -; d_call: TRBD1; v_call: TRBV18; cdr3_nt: TGTGCCAGCTCACCGGGACAGACTAACACTGAAGCTTTCTTT; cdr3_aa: CASSPGQTNTEAFF
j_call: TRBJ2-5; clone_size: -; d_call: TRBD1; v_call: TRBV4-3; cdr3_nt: TGCGCCAGCAGCCAAGGACAGGGAATGGAGACCCAGTACTTC; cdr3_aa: CASSQGQGMETQYF
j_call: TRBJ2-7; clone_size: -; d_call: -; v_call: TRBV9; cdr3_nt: TGTGCCAGCAGCGTATACAGGGATAAATACGAGCAGTACTTC; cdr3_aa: CASSVYRDKYEQYF
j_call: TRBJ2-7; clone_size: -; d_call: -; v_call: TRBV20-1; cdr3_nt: TGCAGTGCCCCGGTCGGTTACGAGCAGTACTTC; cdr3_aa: CSAPVGYEQYF
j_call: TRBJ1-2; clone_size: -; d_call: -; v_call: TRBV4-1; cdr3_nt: TGCGCCAGCAGCCTCCCACGGCGTACGGACTACACCTTC; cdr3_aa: CASSLPRRTDYTF
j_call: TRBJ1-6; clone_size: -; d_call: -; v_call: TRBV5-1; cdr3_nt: TGCGCCAGCAGCGCGGAAGGGGTGCCCTACTCACCCCTCCACTTT; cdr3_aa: CASSAEGVPYSPLHF
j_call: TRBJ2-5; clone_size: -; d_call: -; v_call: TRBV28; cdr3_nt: TGTGCCAGCAGCCCCCTAGGAAACCAAAGGGAGACCCAGTACTTC; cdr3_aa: CASSPLGNQRETQYF
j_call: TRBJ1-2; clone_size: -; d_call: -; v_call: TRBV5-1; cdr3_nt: TGCGCCAGCAGCTTTCAGCCTGCTTCCACCGCTAACTATGGCTACACCTTC; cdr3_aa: CASSFQPASTANYGYTF
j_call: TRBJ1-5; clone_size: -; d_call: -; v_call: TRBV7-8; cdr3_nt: TGTGCCAGCAGCCAAGTAAGGGTCGGCAATCAGCCCCAGCATTTT; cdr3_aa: CASSQVRVGNQPQHF